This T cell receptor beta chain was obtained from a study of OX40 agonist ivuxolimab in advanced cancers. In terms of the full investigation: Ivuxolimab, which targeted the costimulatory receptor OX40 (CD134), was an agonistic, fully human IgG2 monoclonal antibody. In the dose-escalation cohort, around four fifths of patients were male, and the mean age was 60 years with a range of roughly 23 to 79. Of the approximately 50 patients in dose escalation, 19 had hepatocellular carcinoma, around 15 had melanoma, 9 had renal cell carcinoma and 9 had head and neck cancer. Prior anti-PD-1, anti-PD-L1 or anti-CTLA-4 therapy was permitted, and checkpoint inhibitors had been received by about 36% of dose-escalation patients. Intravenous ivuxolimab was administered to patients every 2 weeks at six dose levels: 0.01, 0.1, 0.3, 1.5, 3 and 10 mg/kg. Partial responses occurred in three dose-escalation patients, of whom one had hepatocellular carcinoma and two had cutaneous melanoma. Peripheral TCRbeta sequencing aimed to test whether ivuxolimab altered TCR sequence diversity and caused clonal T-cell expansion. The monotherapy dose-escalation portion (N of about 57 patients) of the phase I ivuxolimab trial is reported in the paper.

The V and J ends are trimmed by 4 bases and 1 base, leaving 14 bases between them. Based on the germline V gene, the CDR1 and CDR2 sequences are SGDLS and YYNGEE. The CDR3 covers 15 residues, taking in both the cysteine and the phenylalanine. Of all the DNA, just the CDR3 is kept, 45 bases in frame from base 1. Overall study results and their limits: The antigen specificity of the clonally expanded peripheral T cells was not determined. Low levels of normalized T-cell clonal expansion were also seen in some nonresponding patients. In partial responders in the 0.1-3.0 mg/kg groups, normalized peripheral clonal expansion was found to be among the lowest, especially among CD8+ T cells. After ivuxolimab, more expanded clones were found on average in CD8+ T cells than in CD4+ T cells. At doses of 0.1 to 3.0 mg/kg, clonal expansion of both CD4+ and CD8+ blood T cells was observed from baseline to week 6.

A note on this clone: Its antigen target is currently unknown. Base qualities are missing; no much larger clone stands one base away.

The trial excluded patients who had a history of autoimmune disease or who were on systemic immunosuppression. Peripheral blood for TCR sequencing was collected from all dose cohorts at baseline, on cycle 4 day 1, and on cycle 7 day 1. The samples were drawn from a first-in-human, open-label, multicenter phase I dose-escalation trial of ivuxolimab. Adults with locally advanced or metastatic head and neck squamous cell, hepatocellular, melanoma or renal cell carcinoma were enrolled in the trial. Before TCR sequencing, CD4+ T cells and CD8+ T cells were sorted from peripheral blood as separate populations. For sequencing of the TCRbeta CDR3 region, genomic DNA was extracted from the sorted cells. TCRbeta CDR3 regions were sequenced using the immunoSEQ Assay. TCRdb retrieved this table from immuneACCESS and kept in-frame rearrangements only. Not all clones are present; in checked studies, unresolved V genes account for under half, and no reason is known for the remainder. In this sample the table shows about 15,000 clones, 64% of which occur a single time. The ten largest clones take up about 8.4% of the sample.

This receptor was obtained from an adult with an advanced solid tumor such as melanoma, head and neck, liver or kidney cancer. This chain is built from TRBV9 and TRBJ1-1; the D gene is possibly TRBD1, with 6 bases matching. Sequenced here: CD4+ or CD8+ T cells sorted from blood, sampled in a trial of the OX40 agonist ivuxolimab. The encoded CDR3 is CASSLTGLGNTEAFF. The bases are TGTGCCAGCAGCTTAACAGGGCTAGGGAACACTGAAGCTTTCTTT.